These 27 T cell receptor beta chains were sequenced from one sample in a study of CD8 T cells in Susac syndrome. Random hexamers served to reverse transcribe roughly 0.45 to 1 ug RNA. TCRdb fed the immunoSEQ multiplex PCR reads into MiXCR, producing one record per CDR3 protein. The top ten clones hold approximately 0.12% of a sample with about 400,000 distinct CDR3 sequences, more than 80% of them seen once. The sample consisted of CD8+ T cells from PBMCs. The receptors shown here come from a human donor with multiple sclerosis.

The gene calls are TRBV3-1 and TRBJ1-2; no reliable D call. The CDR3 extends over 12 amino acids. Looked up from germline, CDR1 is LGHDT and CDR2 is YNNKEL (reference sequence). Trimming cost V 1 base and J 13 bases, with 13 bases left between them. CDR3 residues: CASSQAEPPATF. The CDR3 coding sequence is TGTGCCAGCAGCCAAGCGGAACCCCCCGCCACCTTC. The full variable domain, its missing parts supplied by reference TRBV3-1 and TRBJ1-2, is DTAVSQTPKYLVTQMGNDKSIKCEQNLGHDTMYWYKQDSKKFLKIMFSYNNKELIINETVPNRFSPKSPDKAHLNLHINSLELGDSAVYFCASSQAEPPATFGSGTRLTVV.

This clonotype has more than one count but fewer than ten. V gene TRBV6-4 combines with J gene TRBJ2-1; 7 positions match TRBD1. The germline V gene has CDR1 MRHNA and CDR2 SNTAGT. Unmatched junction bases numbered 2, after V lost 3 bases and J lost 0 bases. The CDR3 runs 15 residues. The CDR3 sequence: CASSESGGSYNEQFF. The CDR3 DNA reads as TGTGCCAGCAGTGAATCAGGGGGCTCCTACAATGAGCAGTTCTTC.

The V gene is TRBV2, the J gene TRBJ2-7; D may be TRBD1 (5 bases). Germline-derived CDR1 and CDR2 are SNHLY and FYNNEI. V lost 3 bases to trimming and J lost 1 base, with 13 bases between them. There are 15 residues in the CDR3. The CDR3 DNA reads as TGTGCCAGCAGTGATAGAGGCAGGGAATCCTACGAGCAGTACTTC. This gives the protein CASSDRGRESYEQYF.

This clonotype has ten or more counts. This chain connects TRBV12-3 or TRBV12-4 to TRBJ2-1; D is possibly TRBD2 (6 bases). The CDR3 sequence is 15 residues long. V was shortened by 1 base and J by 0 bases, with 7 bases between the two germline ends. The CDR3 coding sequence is TGTGCCAGCAGTTTAGACGGGAGCTCCTACAATGAGCAGTTCTTC. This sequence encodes CASSLDGSSYNEQFF.

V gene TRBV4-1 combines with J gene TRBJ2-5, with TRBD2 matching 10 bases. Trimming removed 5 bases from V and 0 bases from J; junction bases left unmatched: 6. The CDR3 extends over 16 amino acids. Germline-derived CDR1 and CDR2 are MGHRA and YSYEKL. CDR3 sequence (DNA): TGCGCCAGCAGCGATGAAGCGGGGGGGTACCAAGAGACCCAGTACTTC. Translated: CASSDEAGGYQETQYF.

The CDR3 protein is CAWSVHTGELFF. CDR3 bases: TGTGCCTGGAGTGTTCACACCGGGGAGCTGTTTTTT. The genes are TRBV30 and TRBJ2-2; D gene uncertain. V was trimmed by 0 bases and J by 3 bases, leaving 2 bases between them. Germline-derived CDR1 and CDR2 are GTSNPN and SVGIG (reference sequence). The CDR3 has 12 amino acids. The complete variable domain, with remaining parts taken from reference TRBV30 and TRBJ2-2, reads SQTIHQWPATLVQPVGSPLSLECTVEGTSNPNLYWYRQAAGRGLQLLFYSVGIGQISSEVPQNLSASRPQDRQFILSSKKLLLSDSGFYLCAWSVHTGELFFGEGSRLTVL.

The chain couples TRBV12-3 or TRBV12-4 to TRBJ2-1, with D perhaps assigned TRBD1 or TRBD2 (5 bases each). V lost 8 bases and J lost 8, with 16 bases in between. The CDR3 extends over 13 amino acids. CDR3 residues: CASWDPLRDEQFF. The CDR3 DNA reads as TGTGCCAGCTGGGACCCCCTCAGGGATGAGCAGTTCTTC.

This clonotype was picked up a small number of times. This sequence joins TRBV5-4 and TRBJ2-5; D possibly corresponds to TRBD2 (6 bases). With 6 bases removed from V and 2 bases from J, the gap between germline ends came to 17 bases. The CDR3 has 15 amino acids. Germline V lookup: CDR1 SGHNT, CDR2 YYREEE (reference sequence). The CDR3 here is CASNGTPTTQETQYF. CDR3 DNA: TGTGCCAGCAACGGGACTCCTACAACTCAAGAGACCCAGTACTTC.

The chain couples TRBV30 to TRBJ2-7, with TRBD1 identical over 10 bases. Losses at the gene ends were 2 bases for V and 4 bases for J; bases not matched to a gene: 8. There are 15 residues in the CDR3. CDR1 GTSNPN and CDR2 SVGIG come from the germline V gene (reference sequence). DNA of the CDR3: TGTGCCTGGAGTCCCGGGACAGGGGCTTCTTACGAGCAGTACTTC. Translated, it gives CAWSPGTGASYEQYF.

CDR3 DNA: TGTGCCAGTAGTATATACGGAAACACTGAAGCTTTCTTT. The encoded protein is CASSIYGNTEAFF. The gene calls are TRBV19 and TRBJ1-1, with D hard to call. Trimming shortened V by 2 bases and J by 2 bases, and 6 bases separated the two germline ends. Germline CDR1 is LNHDA and CDR2 is SQIVND (reference sequence). The CDR3 extends over 13 amino acids.

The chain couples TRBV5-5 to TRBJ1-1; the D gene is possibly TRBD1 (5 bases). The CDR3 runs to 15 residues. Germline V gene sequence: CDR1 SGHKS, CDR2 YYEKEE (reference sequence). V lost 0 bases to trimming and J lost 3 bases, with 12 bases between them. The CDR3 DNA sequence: TGTGCCAGCAGCTTGGAAGGGCTGGGGGACACTGAAGCTTTCTTT. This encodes CASSLEGLGDTEAFF.

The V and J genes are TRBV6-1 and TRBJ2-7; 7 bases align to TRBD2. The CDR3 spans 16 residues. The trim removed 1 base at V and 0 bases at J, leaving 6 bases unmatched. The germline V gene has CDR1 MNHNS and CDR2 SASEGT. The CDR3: CASSEGEREFSYEQYF. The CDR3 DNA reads TGTGCCAGCAGTGAAGGTGAGCGGGAATTCTCCTACGAGCAGTACTTC.

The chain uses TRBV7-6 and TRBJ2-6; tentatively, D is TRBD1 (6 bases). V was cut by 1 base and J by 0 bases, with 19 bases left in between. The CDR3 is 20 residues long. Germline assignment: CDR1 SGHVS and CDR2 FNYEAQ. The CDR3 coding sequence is TGTGCCAGCAGCTTAGAGGGCAGGGGCGAAAAATACTCTGGGGCCAACGTCCTGACTTTC. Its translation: CASSLEGRGEKYSGANVLTF.

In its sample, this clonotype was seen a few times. The CDR3 here is CASSYSQGGSDTQYF. The CDR3 bases are TGTGCCAGCAGTTACTCACAGGGGGGTTCGGATACGCAGTATTTT. This sequence joins TRBV6-5 and TRBJ2-3, with TRBD1 matching 8 bases. Germline V gene sequence: CDR1 MNHEY, CDR2 SVGAGI. The junction had 5 bases not matched to a gene; V was cut back by 0 bases and J by 6 bases. CDR3 size: 15 residues.

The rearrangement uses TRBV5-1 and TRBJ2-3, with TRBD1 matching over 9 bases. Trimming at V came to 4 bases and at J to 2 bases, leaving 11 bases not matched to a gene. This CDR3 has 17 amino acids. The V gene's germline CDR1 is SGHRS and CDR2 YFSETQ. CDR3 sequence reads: CASSNNPGQGPTDTQYF. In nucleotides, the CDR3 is TGCGCCAGCAGCAATAACCCGGGACAGGGCCCCACAGATACGCAGTATTTT. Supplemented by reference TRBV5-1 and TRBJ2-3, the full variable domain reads KAGVTQTPRYLIKTRGQQVTLSCSPISGHRSVSWYQQTPGQGLQFLFEYFSETQRNKGNFPGRFSGRQFSNSRSEMNVSTLELGDSALYLCASSNNPGQGPTDTQYFGPGTRLTVL.

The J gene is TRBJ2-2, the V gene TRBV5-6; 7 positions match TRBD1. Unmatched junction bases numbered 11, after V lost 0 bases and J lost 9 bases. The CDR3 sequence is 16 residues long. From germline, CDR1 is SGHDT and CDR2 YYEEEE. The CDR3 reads CASSLGRDSHPRELFF. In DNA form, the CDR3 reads TGTGCCAGCAGCTTGGGAAGGGACAGCCACCCCCGGGAGCTGTTTTTT.

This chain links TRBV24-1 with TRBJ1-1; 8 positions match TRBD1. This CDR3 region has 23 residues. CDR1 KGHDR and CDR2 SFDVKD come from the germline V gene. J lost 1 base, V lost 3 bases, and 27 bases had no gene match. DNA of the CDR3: TGTGCCACCAGTGATAAAGTGGACAGGGTGCCCCTTGTAGGGGGAACGGCGAACACTGAAGCTTTCTTT. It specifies CATSDKVDRVPLVGGTANTEAFF.

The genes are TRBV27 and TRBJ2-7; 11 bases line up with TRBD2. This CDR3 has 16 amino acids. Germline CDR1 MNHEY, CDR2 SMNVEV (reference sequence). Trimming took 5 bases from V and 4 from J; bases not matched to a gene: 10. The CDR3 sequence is CASSPWRTSGSYEQYF. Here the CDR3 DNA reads TGTGCCAGCAGTCCTTGGCGGACTAGCGGGTCGTACGAGCAGTACTTC.

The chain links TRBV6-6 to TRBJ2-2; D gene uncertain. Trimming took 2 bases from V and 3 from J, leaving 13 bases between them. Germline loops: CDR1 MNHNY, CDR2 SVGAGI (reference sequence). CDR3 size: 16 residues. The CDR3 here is CASSYLRATDTGELFF. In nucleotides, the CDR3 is TGTGCCAGCAGTTACCTGCGAGCGACGGACACCGGGGAGCTGTTTTTT.

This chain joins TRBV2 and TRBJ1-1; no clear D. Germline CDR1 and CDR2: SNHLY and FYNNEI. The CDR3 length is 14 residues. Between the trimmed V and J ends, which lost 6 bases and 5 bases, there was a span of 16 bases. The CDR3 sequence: CASSHGPEVTEAFF. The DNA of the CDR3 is TGTGCCAGCAGCCACGGGCCTGAAGTAACTGAAGCTTTCTTT.

The CDR3 nucleotides read TGTGCCAGCAGTTTTACAGCTAGCACAGATACGCAGTATTTT. It encodes CASSFTASTDTQYF. The chain is built from TRBV12-3 or TRBV12-4 and TRBJ2-3; no clear D. The CDR3 has 14 residues. V was shortened by 3 bases and J by 0 bases, with 7 bases between the two germline ends.

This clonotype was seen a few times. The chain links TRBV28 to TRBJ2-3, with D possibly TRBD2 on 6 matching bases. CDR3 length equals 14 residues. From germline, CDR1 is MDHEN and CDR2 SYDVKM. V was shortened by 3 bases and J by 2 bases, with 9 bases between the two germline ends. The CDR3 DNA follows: TGTGCCAGCAGTTTGGAGGGATACACAGATACGCAGTATTTT. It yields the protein CASSLEGYTDTQYF.

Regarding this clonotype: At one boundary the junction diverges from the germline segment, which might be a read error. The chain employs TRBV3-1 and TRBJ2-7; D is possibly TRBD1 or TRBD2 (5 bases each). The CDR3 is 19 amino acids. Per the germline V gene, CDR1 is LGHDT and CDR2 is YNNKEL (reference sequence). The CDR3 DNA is TGTGCCAGCAGCCCAACCCTAAGGGACGGCAGTACGAGTCTCTACGGGCAGTACTTC. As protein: CASSPTLRDGSTSLYGQYF.

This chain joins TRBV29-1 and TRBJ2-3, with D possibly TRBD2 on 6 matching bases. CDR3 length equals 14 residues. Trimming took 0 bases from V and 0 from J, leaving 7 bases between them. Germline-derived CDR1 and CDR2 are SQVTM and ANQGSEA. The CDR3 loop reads CSVEDRGSTDTQYF. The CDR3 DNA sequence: TGCAGCGTTGAAGATCGGGGGAGCACAGATACGCAGTATTTT.

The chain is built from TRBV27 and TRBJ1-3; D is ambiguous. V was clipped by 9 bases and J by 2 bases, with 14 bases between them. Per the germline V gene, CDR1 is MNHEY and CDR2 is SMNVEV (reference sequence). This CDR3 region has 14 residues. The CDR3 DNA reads TGTGCCAGAGAATCCTGGTCCCCTGGAAACACCATATATTTT. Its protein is CARESWSPGNTIYF.

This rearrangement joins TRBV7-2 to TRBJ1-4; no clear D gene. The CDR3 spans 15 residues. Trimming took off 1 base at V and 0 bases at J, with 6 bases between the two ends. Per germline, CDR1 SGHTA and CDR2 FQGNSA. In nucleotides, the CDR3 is TGTGCCAGCAGCTTAGTGCGGACAACTAATGAAAAACTGTTTTTT. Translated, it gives CASSLVRTTNEKLFF.

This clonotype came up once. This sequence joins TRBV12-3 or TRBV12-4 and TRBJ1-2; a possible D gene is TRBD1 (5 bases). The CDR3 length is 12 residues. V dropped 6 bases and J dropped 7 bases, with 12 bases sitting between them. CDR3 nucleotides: TGTGCCAGCAGCCTGACAGACGGTGGCTACACCTTC. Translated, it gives CASSLTDGGYTF.